This is a list of T cell receptor beta chains from one sample in a study of OX40 agonist ivuxolimab in advanced cancers. Assay used: immunoSEQ multiplex PCR; TCRdb lists only in-frame clones, some missing. The table lists roughly 20,000 clones, 87% of them singletons. Sequences were derived from CD4+ or CD8+ T cells sorted from blood, sampled in a trial of the OX40 agonist ivuxolimab. These receptors were collected from an adult with an advanced solid tumor such as melanoma, head and neck, liver or kidney cancer. Both conserved end residues are part of each CDR3. Fields, in order: J gene, clone size, D gene, V gene, CDR3 protein, CDR3 DNA. D genes are given only for firm matches. Only some rows state a clone size, as once, few, many or a class for expanded clones.

j_gene: TRBJ1-2
abundance: .
d_gene: .
v_gene: TRBV11-2
CDR3aa: CASSLDRWGPRTNYGYTF
CDR3nt: TGTGCCAGCAGCTTAGATCGCTGGGGACCCCGCACAAACTATGGCTACACCTTC

j_gene: TRBJ2-3
abundance: once
d_gene: TRBD2
v_gene: TRBV7-3
CDR3aa: CASSSSGGDTDTQYF
CDR3nt: TGTGCCAGCAGCTCTAGCGGGGGGGACACAGATACGCAGTATTTT

j_gene: TRBJ2-7
abundance: .
d_gene: .
v_gene: TRBV5-6
CDR3aa: CASSLAVVVSYEQYF
CDR3nt: TGTGCCAGCAGCTTGGCCGTTGTTGTCTCCTACGAGCAGTACTTC

j_gene: TRBJ1-1
abundance: .
d_gene: TRBD1
v_gene: TRBV5-1
CDR3aa: CASRKDRYPEAFF
CDR3nt: TGCGCCAGCCGCAAGGACAGGTACCCTGAAGCTTTCTTT

j_gene: TRBJ1-1
abundance: .
d_gene: .
v_gene: TRBV13
CDR3aa: CASSLSQGNTEAFF
CDR3nt: TGTGCCAGCAGCTTAAGTCAGGGGAACACTGAAGCTTTCTTT

j_gene: TRBJ1-3
abundance: .
d_gene: TRBD1
v_gene: TRBV5-1
CDR3aa: CASSSGTGGLNSGNTIYF
CDR3nt: TGCGCCAGCAGCTCCGGGACAGGGGGTCTTAATTCTGGAAACACCATATATTTT

j_gene: TRBJ2-1
abundance: .
d_gene: TRBD2
v_gene: TRBV5-6
CDR3aa: CASSPGGAGSRGEQFF
CDR3nt: TGTGCCAGCAGCCCTGGGGGAGCGGGGTCTAGAGGTGAGCAGTTCTTC

j_gene: TRBJ1-1
abundance: once
d_gene: .
v_gene: TRBV4-1
CDR3aa: CASSQDSNTEAFF
CDR3nt: TGCGCCAGCAGCCAAGATAGTAACACTGAAGCTTTCTTT

j_gene: TRBJ2-1
abundance: .
d_gene: .
v_gene: TRBV1
CDR3aa: CTSSQDYRDRAENEQFF
CDR3nt: TGCACCAGCAGCCAAGACTACCGGGACAGGGCAGAGAATGAGCAGTTCTTC

j_gene: TRBJ2-1
abundance: .
d_gene: .
v_gene: TRBV7-6
CDR3aa: CASSLGDSSYNEQFF
CDR3nt: TGTGCCAGCAGCTTAGGGGACTCCTCCTACAATGAGCAGTTCTTC

j_gene: TRBJ2-7
abundance: .
d_gene: TRBD1
v_gene: TRBV10-1
CDR3aa: CAFLGGRHYEQYF
CDR3nt: TGCGCCTTCTTAGGGGGCAGGCACTACGAGCAGTACTTC

j_gene: TRBJ1-1
abundance: .
d_gene: .
v_gene: TRBV9
CDR3aa: CASSPLEVWNTEAFF
CDR3nt: TGTGCCAGCAGCCCTTTAGAGGTCTGGAACACTGAAGCTTTCTTT

j_gene: TRBJ1-1
abundance: .
d_gene: TRBD1
v_gene: TRBV7-9
CDR3aa: CASRTGTGGVFTEAFF
CDR3nt: TGTGCCAGCAGGACCGGGACAGGGGGCGTTTTCACTGAAGCTTTCTTT

j_gene: TRBJ2-7
abundance: .
d_gene: TRBD2
v_gene: TRBV27
CDR3aa: CASSSERGVAYEQYF
CDR3nt: TGTGCCAGCAGTTCGGAGCGGGGGGTTGCCTACGAGCAGTACTTC

j_gene: TRBJ1-1
abundance: .
d_gene: .
v_gene: TRBV28
CDR3aa: CASSSLQVAEAFF
CDR3nt: TGTGCCAGCAGTTCCCTACAGGTAGCCGAAGCTTTCTTT

j_gene: TRBJ2-3
abundance: .
d_gene: TRBD2
v_gene: TRBV13
CDR3aa: CASSSHFSGLAGGTDTQYF
CDR3nt: TGTGCCAGCAGCTCTCACTTTTCCGGACTAGCGGGGGGTACAGATACGCAGTATTTT

j_gene: TRBJ1-1
abundance: .
d_gene: .
v_gene: TRBV19
CDR3aa: CASSIGRFEAFF
CDR3nt: TGTGCCAGTAGTATTGGTAGATTTGAAGCTTTCTTT

j_gene: TRBJ2-2
abundance: .
d_gene: TRBD2
v_gene: TRBV7-9
CDR3aa: CASSRTSGGLNTGELFF
CDR3nt: TGTGCCAGCAGCCGGACTAGCGGGGGGCTCAACACCGGGGAGCTGTTTTTT

j_gene: TRBJ1-4
abundance: .
d_gene: .
v_gene: TRBV7-8
CDR3aa: CASSLGGVFNEKLFF
CDR3nt: TGTGCCAGCAGCTTAGGGGGGGTGTTTAATGAAAAACTGTTTTTT

j_gene: TRBJ1-2
abundance: once
d_gene: TRBD1
v_gene: TRBV19
CDR3aa: CASRDRKRNYGYTF
CDR3nt: TGTGCCAGCCGGGACAGAAAGAGAAACTATGGCTACACCTTC

j_gene: TRBJ2-7
abundance: once
d_gene: .
v_gene: TRBV7-9
CDR3aa: CASSFGPHEQYF
CDR3nt: TGTGCCAGCAGCTTTGGTCCCCACGAGCAGTACTTC

j_gene: TRBJ1-4
abundance: .
d_gene: .
v_gene: TRBV4-1
CDR3aa: CASSRRGGEKLFF
CDR3nt: TGCGCCAGCAGCCGGAGGGGAGGGGAAAAACTGTTTTTT

j_gene: TRBJ2-3
abundance: .
d_gene: TRBD2
v_gene: TRBV7-9
CDR3aa: CASSVSGVSTDTQYF
CDR3nt: TGTGCCAGCAGCGTCAGCGGGGTAAGCACAGATACGCAGTATTTT

j_gene: TRBJ2-7
abundance: .
d_gene: TRBD2
v_gene: TRBV27
CDR3aa: CASSLTSGGYEQYF
CDR3nt: TGTGCCAGCAGTTTAACGAGCGGGGGGTACGAGCAGTACTTC

j_gene: TRBJ1-1
abundance: .
d_gene: TRBD1
v_gene: TRBV30
CDR3aa: CAWVWDRGIMNTEAFF
CDR3nt: TGTGCCTGGGTTTGGGACAGGGGAATCATGAACACTGAAGCTTTCTTT

j_gene: TRBJ2-1
abundance: .
d_gene: .
v_gene: TRBV7-8
CDR3aa: CASSLIGSYNEQFF
CDR3nt: TGTGCCAGCAGCTTAATAGGCTCCTACAATGAGCAGTTCTTC

j_gene: TRBJ1-1
abundance: few
d_gene: TRBD1
v_gene: TRBV6-5
CDR3aa: CASSEGNRGTEAFF
CDR3nt: TGTGCCAGCAGTGAGGGTAACAGGGGAACTGAAGCTTTCTTT

j_gene: TRBJ2-1
abundance: medium-sized
d_gene: .
v_gene: TRBV2
CDR3aa: CASCLDPVNNEQFF
CDR3nt: TGTGCCAGCTGCTTGGACCCGGTCAACAATGAGCAGTTCTTC

j_gene: TRBJ2-7
abundance: .
d_gene: .
v_gene: TRBV27
CDR3aa: CASSHLPGTPYEQYF
CDR3nt: TGTGCCAGCAGTCATCTGCCGGGGACTCCTTACGAGCAGTACTTC

j_gene: TRBJ2-7
abundance: .
d_gene: .
v_gene: TRBV19
CDR3aa: CASSNPPGANIYYEQYF
CDR3nt: TGTGCCAGTAGTAACCCCCCGGGGGCTAACATCTACTACGAGCAGTACTTC

j_gene: TRBJ2-2
abundance: once
d_gene: TRBD1
v_gene: TRBV6-6
CDR3aa: CASVHQGAGELFF
CDR3nt: TGTGCCAGCGTCCACCAGGGGGCCGGGGAGCTGTTTTTT

j_gene: TRBJ1-4
abundance: .
d_gene: .
v_gene: TRBV19
CDR3aa: CASSIIGSTNEKLFF
CDR3nt: TGTGCCAGTAGTATAATTGGATCAACTAATGAAAAACTGTTTTTT

j_gene: TRBJ1-4
abundance: .
d_gene: .
v_gene: TRBV2
CDR3aa: CASSELHLTPGTELFF
CDR3nt: TGTGCCAGCAGTGAACTCCATCTTACCCCCGGGACCGAACTGTTTTTT

j_gene: TRBJ2-7
abundance: .
d_gene: .
v_gene: TRBV19
CDR3aa: CASSIGRGSYEQYF
CDR3nt: TGTGCCAGTAGTATAGGGAGAGGCTCCTACGAGCAGTACTTC

j_gene: TRBJ1-4
abundance: .
d_gene: .
v_gene: TRBV4-1
CDR3aa: CASSQDTDRNEKLFF
CDR3nt: TGCGCCAGCAGCCAGGATACGGACAGAAATGAAAAACTGTTTTTT

j_gene: TRBJ1-1
abundance: .
d_gene: .
v_gene: TRBV30
CDR3aa: CAWSRGFGSEAFF
CDR3nt: TGTGCCTGGAGTAGGGGGTTTGGCTCTGAAGCTTTCTTT

j_gene: TRBJ1-2
abundance: .
d_gene: .
v_gene: TRBV19
CDR3aa: CASSIESWGRNGYTF
CDR3nt: TGTGCCAGTAGTATTGAATCGTGGGGGAGGAATGGCTACACCTTC

j_gene: TRBJ1-5
abundance: .
d_gene: TRBD1
v_gene: TRBV19
CDR3aa: CASSIADRDNQPQHF
CDR3nt: TGTGCCAGTAGTATAGCGGACAGGGACAATCAGCCCCAGCATTTT

j_gene: TRBJ1-3
abundance: .
d_gene: .
v_gene: TRBV7-9
CDR3aa: CASSLSLSGNTIYF
CDR3nt: TGTGCCAGCAGCCTGTCACTCTCTGGAAACACCATATATTTT

j_gene: TRBJ1-1
abundance: .
d_gene: .
v_gene: TRBV7-9
CDR3aa: CASSATEGLEAFF
CDR3nt: TGTGCCAGCAGCGCCACAGAGGGATTGGAAGCTTTCTTT

j_gene: TRBJ2-2
abundance: .
d_gene: .
v_gene: TRBV18
CDR3aa: CASSGEENTGELFF
CDR3nt: TGTGCCAGCTCAGGGGAAGAGAACACCGGGGAGCTGTTTTTT

j_gene: TRBJ2-2
abundance: .
d_gene: TRBD2
v_gene: TRBV9
CDR3aa: CASSVGGLAGAKNTGELFF
CDR3nt: TGTGCCAGCAGCGTAGGAGGACTAGCGGGGGCCAAGAACACCGGGGAGCTGTTTTTT

j_gene: TRBJ2-5
abundance: .
d_gene: TRBD2
v_gene: TRBV4-1
CDR3aa: CASSQDAGSGQTQYF
CDR3nt: TGCGCCAGCAGCCAAGACGCGGGTAGCGGGCAGACCCAGTACTTC

j_gene: TRBJ2-7
abundance: .
d_gene: .
v_gene: TRBV19
CDR3aa: CASTPAGDSYEQYF
CDR3nt: TGTGCCAGTACCCCGGCAGGGGACTCCTACGAGCAGTACTTC

j_gene: TRBJ2-7
abundance: .
d_gene: .
v_gene: TRBV18
CDR3aa: CASSPHDHEQYF
CDR3nt: TGTGCCAGCTCACCACACGATCACGAGCAGTACTTC

j_gene: TRBJ2-7
abundance: .
d_gene: TRBD1
v_gene: TRBV19
CDR3aa: CASSSRDRAHEQYF
CDR3nt: TGTGCCAGTAGTAGCCGGGACAGGGCACACGAGCAGTACTTC

j_gene: TRBJ1-1
abundance: .
d_gene: .
v_gene: TRBV20-1
CDR3aa: CSAELNTEAFF
CDR3nt: TGCAGTGCGGAATTGAACACTGAAGCTTTCTTT

j_gene: TRBJ2-7
abundance: .
d_gene: .
v_gene: TRBV6-6
CDR3aa: CASSNMGDEQYF
CDR3nt: TGTGCCAGCAGTAACATGGGGGACGAGCAGTACTTC

j_gene: TRBJ1-1
abundance: .
d_gene: TRBD1
v_gene: TRBV5-1
CDR3aa: CASSFSGTGQDTEAFF
CDR3nt: TGCGCCAGCAGCTTCTCCGGGACAGGGCAGGATACTGAAGCTTTCTTT

j_gene: TRBJ1-1
abundance: .
d_gene: .
v_gene: TRBV5-4
CDR3aa: CASGNWAAEAFF
CDR3nt: TGTGCCAGCGGCAACTGGGCAGCTGAAGCTTTCTTT

j_gene: TRBJ1-1
abundance: .
d_gene: TRBD1
v_gene: TRBV19
CDR3aa: CASSIPGQGYTEAFF
CDR3nt: TGTGCCAGTAGTATACCGGGACAGGGTTACACTGAAGCTTTCTTT

j_gene: TRBJ1-2
abundance: .
d_gene: TRBD1
v_gene: TRBV27
CDR3aa: CASSLSRRGPLDYGYTF
CDR3nt: TGTGCCAGCAGTTTATCGAGGAGGGGGCCCCTTGACTATGGCTACACCTTC

j_gene: TRBJ2-6
abundance: .
d_gene: .
v_gene: TRBV13
CDR3aa: CASSSLGGDSTIGPVGGANVLTF
CDR3nt: TGTGCCAGCAGCTCACTTGGCGGGGACAGCACCATCGGCCCGGTGGGCGGGGCCAACGTCCTGACTTTC

j_gene: TRBJ2-1
abundance: .
d_gene: TRBD2
v_gene: TRBV4-3
CDR3aa: CASSQVLGGGDDEQFF
CDR3nt: TGCGCCAGCAGCCAAGTACTCGGCGGGGGGGACGATGAGCAGTTCTTC